The sequence of this TCR beta chain was determined in a study of shared clonotypes between healthy human individuals. The V end was cut by 4 bases, the J end by 0 bases, with 8 bases between. This CDR3 has 15 residues. Germline V gene lookup returns CDR1 SGHNT and CDR2 YYREEE (reference sequence). Deep-level settings were used for running the assay. Each subset's genomic DNA was shared equally among a number of immunoSEQ plates. Replicate sorted-subset PCRs were loaded with roughly 190 ng DNA, 25,000 to 30,000 T cell genomes. Measured with immunoSEQ multiplex PCR; TCRdb has only the in-frame clones, and not every one. The sample lists roughly 1,500,000 clones; around 98% were seen once.

The receptor was derived from a man between 25 and 39 years old in good health. The V gene is TRBV5-4, the J gene TRBJ2-6; perhaps TRBD1 as D (5 bases). Source material: naive CD4+ T cells sorted from blood. Subset of the sample: CD45RA+ positively selected. The CDR3 is CASSLGASGANVLTF. DNA of the CDR3: TGTGCCAGCAGCCTTGGGGCCTCTGGGGCCAACGTCCTGACTTTC.